This is a list of T cell receptor beta chains from one sample in a study of Ad26.COV2.S vaccination and SARS-CoV-2 variants. Repertoires were generated with immunoSEQ multiplex PCR, while TCRdb's copy carries only in-frame clones and drops some. In the table there are around 250,000 clones, about 90% of which are singletons. This sample comprised peripheral blood, obtained in a trial of Ad26.COV2.S vaccine versus placebo. These receptors all stem from a person between 18 and 59 years old who received the Ad26.COV2.S COVID-19 vaccine or a placebo. CDR3s leave out the opening cysteine and the closing phenylalanine or tryptophan. Fields, in order: clone size, V gene, J gene, CDR3 protein. Rows may omit the clone size; those that give it use once, few, many or a size class.

clone_size: -
v_call: TRBV4-1
j_call: TRBJ1-1
cdr3_aa: ASSQVRPGMNTEAF

clone_size: -
v_call: TRBV30
j_call: TRBJ2-3
cdr3_aa: AWSVAGSSTDTQY

clone_size: -
v_call: TRBV5-1
j_call: TRBJ2-1
cdr3_aa: ASSPQGYMDNEQF

clone_size: -
v_call: TRBV28
j_call: TRBJ1-3
cdr3_aa: ASRQGGSGNTIY

clone_size: -
v_call: TRBV5-1
j_call: TRBJ1-1
cdr3_aa: ASSHEGDTEAF

clone_size: -
v_call: TRBV9
j_call: TRBJ1-1
cdr3_aa: ASSEYRGRGNTEAF

clone_size: -
v_call: TRBV7-2
j_call: TRBJ2-1
cdr3_aa: ASSFGPTNEQF

clone_size: -
v_call: TRBV6-6
j_call: TRBJ1-2
cdr3_aa: ASSRTADGYT

clone_size: once
v_call: TRBV18
j_call: TRBJ2-1
cdr3_aa: ASSPASGGGSYEQF

clone_size: -
v_call: TRBV7-2
j_call: TRBJ2-7
cdr3_aa: ASNAQGANEQY

clone_size: -
v_call: TRBV7-9
j_call: TRBJ2-2
cdr3_aa: ASSLVGLAGVGGTGELF

clone_size: once
v_call: TRBV19
j_call: TRBJ2-5
cdr3_aa: ASSIDAPTSAKETQY

clone_size: -
v_call: TRBV6-2/TRBV6-3
j_call: TRBJ2-3
cdr3_aa: ASSSRQGTSTDTQY

clone_size: -
v_call: TRBV6-6
j_call: TRBJ2-7
cdr3_aa: ASSMGQGTDEQY

clone_size: -
v_call: TRBV5-1
j_call: TRBJ2-1
cdr3_aa: ASSLRNPGLANNEQF

clone_size: -
v_call: TRBV4-2
j_call: TRBJ2-1
cdr3_aa: ASSHAGLNPSYNEQF

clone_size: -
v_call: TRBV5-1
j_call: TRBJ1-2
cdr3_aa: ASSLGPANYGYT

clone_size: once
v_call: TRBV5-4
j_call: TRBJ1-4
cdr3_aa: ASSLTGMANEKLF

clone_size: -
v_call: TRBV19
j_call: TRBJ2-6
cdr3_aa: ASSGQGAANVLT

clone_size: -
v_call: TRBV5-6
j_call: TRBJ2-3
cdr3_aa: ASSLLAGDTQY

clone_size: -
v_call: TRBV11-2
j_call: TRBJ2-2
cdr3_aa: ASSLPRTMPTGELF

clone_size: -
v_call: TRBV27
j_call: TRBJ2-7
cdr3_aa: ASSLNTGESIYEQY

clone_size: -
v_call: TRBV5-1
j_call: TRBJ1-5
cdr3_aa: ASRAGENQPQH

clone_size: -
v_call: TRBV6-6
j_call: TRBJ1-1
cdr3_aa: ASSYGGIEAF

clone_size: -
v_call: TRBV5-8
j_call: TRBJ2-7
cdr3_aa: ASRDETIEQY

clone_size: -
v_call: TRBV5-1
j_call: TRBJ1-4
cdr3_aa: ASTRQGGNEKLF

clone_size: -
v_call: TRBV6-5
j_call: TRBJ2-7
cdr3_aa: ASSYSIQGGTKQY

clone_size: -
v_call: TRBV5-1
j_call: TRBJ2-7
cdr3_aa: ASSLALGRGFEQY

clone_size: -
v_call: TRBV5-1
j_call: TRBJ2-5
cdr3_aa: ASSWSSGSKTQY

clone_size: -
v_call: TRBV6-4
j_call: TRBJ2-3
cdr3_aa: ASRASATTDTQY

clone_size: -
v_call: TRBV9
j_call: TRBJ2-2
cdr3_aa: ASSPRTADGELF

clone_size: -
v_call: TRBV11-3
j_call: TRBJ2-1
cdr3_aa: ASSLNQGLDNEQF

clone_size: -
v_call: TRBV3-1/TRBV3-2
j_call: TRBJ2-7
cdr3_aa: ASSQDQIAHSYEQY

clone_size: -
v_call: TRBV7-9
j_call: TRBJ1-1
cdr3_aa: ASSHPSRGVNTEAF

clone_size: -
v_call: TRBV5-8
j_call: TRBJ1-5
cdr3_aa: ASSLDVRGNQPQH

clone_size: -
v_call: TRBV6-6
j_call: TRBJ1-1
cdr3_aa: ASRPALNTEAF

clone_size: -
v_call: TRBV9
j_call: TRBJ1-2
cdr3_aa: ASSVGDRAREGYT

clone_size: -
v_call: TRBV7-9
j_call: TRBJ1-3
cdr3_aa: ASSLRQGAGNTIY

clone_size: -
v_call: TRBV25-1
j_call: TRBJ1-2
cdr3_aa: ASRDRGYGYT

clone_size: once
v_call: TRBV7-2
j_call: TRBJ2-7
cdr3_aa: ASSPGGRGLSEQY

clone_size: -
v_call: TRBV27
j_call: TRBJ2-1
cdr3_aa: ASTRIAGGVPYNEQF

clone_size: -
v_call: TRBV7-9
j_call: TRBJ2-1
cdr3_aa: ASSFSGAYNEQF

clone_size: once
v_call: TRBV19
j_call: TRBJ1-2
cdr3_aa: ASSARDAFYGYT

clone_size: once
v_call: TRBV6-1
j_call: TRBJ1-2
cdr3_aa: ASSEAARNYGYT

clone_size: -
v_call: TRBV7-2
j_call: TRBJ2-5
cdr3_aa: ASSLAWSTGETQY

clone_size: -
v_call: TRBV6-2/TRBV6-3
j_call: TRBJ2-3
cdr3_aa: ASRPAGTSGTFTDTQY

clone_size: -
v_call: TRBV4-1
j_call: TRBJ1-2
cdr3_aa: ASSQDGRERFGYT

clone_size: -
v_call: TRBV5-4
j_call: TRBJ1-5
cdr3_aa: ASSLSPNQPQH

clone_size: -
v_call: TRBV28
j_call: TRBJ2-7
cdr3_aa: ASSLPGLLNEQY

clone_size: -
v_call: TRBV5-1
j_call: TRBJ2-1
cdr3_aa: ASSYHGTEGNEQF

clone_size: -
v_call: TRBV30
j_call: TRBJ1-6
cdr3_aa: AWSWGSSYNSPLH

clone_size: -
v_call: TRBV18
j_call: TRBJ1-1
cdr3_aa: ASSPPEITGYTEAF

clone_size: -
v_call: TRBV25-1
j_call: TRBJ2-7
cdr3_aa: ASRGQSSYEQY